The entry that follows covers one TCR beta chain sequence. The clone's antigen remains unknown. Base qualities are not provided; no much larger clone lies one nucleotide away. The cohort consisted of fewer than 700 healthy bone marrow donors. Cohort members were all nominally healthy when sampled, although unrecorded immune exposures were likely present. The donor tested CMV seronegative and was one of the 352 seronegative cohort members. Each donor provided a peripheral blood sample, and peripheral blood mononuclear cells were used for TCR beta sequencing. The Qiagen DNeasy Blood Extraction Kit was used to extract genomic DNA from the blood cell samples. This sample is part of a study of cytomegalovirus exposure and HLA in healthy donors (dated by TCRdb to the late 2010s). A note on the overall study: An earlier analysis of a few hundred of the donors reported 250 to 300 Gb of sequence data and around 100 million unique TCR beta sequences obtained from 180 million or so T cells. An early release that covered roughly 600 HLA-typed donors contained approximately 320 gigabases of sequencing data and around 80 million unique TCR sequences. Among the approximately 400 genotyped donors, 81% belonged to the genetic ancestry cluster associated with self-reported Caucasian donors. The study was designed to test whether signatures of past pathogen exposure could be identified by cataloging public T cell receptors. The study used immunosequencing to profile the T cell repertoires of more than 650 subjects and linked those repertoires to cytomegalovirus serostatus. A separate validation cohort of 100 to 150 different subjects was used in addition to the approximately 610-subject first cohort. To predict cytomegalovirus infection status, the study brought together high-throughput TCR immunosequencing, statistical association of individual TCRs with disease status, and machine learning. A later analysis re-analyzed previously published TCR beta repertoires from roughly 690 donors and added high-resolution HLA genotyping to study TCR occurrence patterns. In the later analysis, no new phenotypic data were used to find candidate immune exposures; instead, reliance was placed on TCR beta sequences and their occurrence across donors. To decide whether each TCR beta V gene segment behaved as functional or pseudogenic, an earlier analysis of fewer than 750 of the donors relied on high-throughput TCR beta sequencing. Donor age, sex, ethnicity and CMV serostatus were compiled together with the repertoire data. A later genetic analysis took genome-wide SNP genotypes for about 55% of the 666 donors and used that subset as a discovery cohort. Every discovery cohort repertoire had been produced on one sequencing platform. Both class I and class II loci were covered by HLA typing, at four-digit resolution. The number of donors typed differed by locus, with roughly 620-640 for A, B, C, DRB1 and DQB1, roughly 550 for DQA1, 606 for DPA1, and approximately 470 for DPB1. Roughly 5 DR-DQ haplotypes were handled as single units for association and clustering because linkage in the cohort was strong. Across about 370 genotyped donors of the cohort, an average of about 220,000 unique TCR beta nucleotide sequences per donor were sequenced, and roughly a sixth of those sequences were non-productive.

The receptor library was made with the immunoSEQ multiplex PCR assay. A mixture of 60 forward primers for TCR Vbeta segments and 13 reverse primers for TCR Jbeta segments was used in the multiplex PCR. The CDR3 region of rearranged TCR beta genes was amplified from genomic DNA by a multiplex PCR assay. The Illumina HiSeq System was used to sequence the amplified TCR beta libraries as 87-base-pair reads. From the authors' description of their analysis: A later analysis tallied some 79 million unique TCR beta chains across the approximately 670 repertoires, and approximately 12 million of those chains were shared by two or more donors. To remove PCR and sequencing errors, raw reads were error-corrected and collapsed into unique sequences using a nearest-neighbor algorithm that merged closely related sequences. Alignment of CDR3 sequences to IMGT reference sequences was used to assign V, D and J gene segments. For a sequence to be retained, a match of at least six nucleotides was required to both a V gene segment and a J gene segment. Rearrangements were called productive when the CDR3 lacked stop codons and stayed in frame with V and J; all others were non-productive. CDR3 was defined according to IMGT convention as the region running from the second conserved V-encoded cysteine to the conserved J-encoded phenylalanine. The earlier analysis of 500 to 600 of the donors excluded sequences that lacked an unambiguous match to a single V gene segment. An earlier analysis of under 750 of the donors called V segments functional above 56.7% productive rearrangements and segregating when the between-donor standard deviation exceeded 5%. A statistical classification framework was developed to diagnose cytomegalovirus status using the catalog of TCR beta chain sequences. In a later analysis, V and J genes were assigned by comparing TCR nucleotide sequences against IMGT/GENE-DB human TR gene sequences. The TCRdist pipeline was used in a later analysis to assign CDR3 sequences and most-parsimonious VDJ recombination scenarios. In a later analysis, every TCR beta chain was defined by the combination of its CDR3 amino acid sequence and its V-gene family, and reads without a unique V-gene family were dropped. As a way to deal with suspected cross-contamination and a sequencing artifact, a later analysis dropped 500 to 700 nucleotide sequences that were highly shared and had low generation probability. A later analysis calculated a clonal expansion index for each public chain from normalized within-repertoire ranks of inferred template counts. In a later analysis, generation probabilities were computed with a VDJ recombination model fitted to out-of-frame rearrangements, and the resulting probabilities were checked against IGoR. In a later analysis, TCR-TCR, TCR-HLA and TCR-CMV co-occurrence was scored with hypergeometric tests, and a repertoire-size bias correction was applied to TCR pairs. To estimate false discovery rates, a later analysis permuted the HLA or CMV assignments 20 times. In a later analysis, co-occurring TCRs were grouped with DBSCAN, and TCRdist sequence similarity was added when clustering was performed within HLA-allele-positive subsets. Repertoires with fewer than 30,000 or more than 120,000 public chains were left out of co-occurrence clustering, as were about five repertoires with anomalous nucleotide sharing. TCRdb took this table from immuneACCESS and kept in-frame rearrangements with V and J called. Such tables lack part of the clones; where checked against another copy, unresolved V genes explain under half of the gap, and the rest is unexplained. V, J and clone size derive from that table, while D and trimming were established from the DNA sequence. The sample has roughly 150,000 clones on record, 72% of them singletons. In total, the top ten clones hold less than 2.5% of the sample.

Counted from cysteine to phenylalanine, this CDR3 has 15 amino acids. Just the 45-base CDR3 DNA is kept, in frame starting at base 1. V sheds 7 bases and J sheds 4 bases, leaving 14 bases between their ends. The CDR1 and CDR2 encoded by the germline V gene are LGHNA and YNFKEQ. Points the paper makes about the study in general: Several of the top co-occurrence clusters appeared to be linked to parvovirus B19, influenza, CMV and Epstein-Barr virus, according to a later analysis. When HLA alleles, especially DR and DQ, strongly co-occurred, attributing TCR associations to individual alleles was difficult. The classifier was reported to diagnose cytomegalovirus status with high specificity and sensitivity in both the original cohort and the validation cohort. A later genetic analysis reported fewer N-insertions in productive TCRs among donors in an Asian-associated ancestry cluster than the roughly 650-donor mean. Because counts were too low, about 18 rarely observed V segments, including chromosome 9 orphons, were left out of the earlier analysis of 587 of the donors. In a later analysis, about 17,000 TCR beta sequences were associated with specific HLA alleles at a false discovery rate of 0.05. HLA typing was unavailable for some donors at each locus, so association tests used only the typed subset. A later genetic analysis associated a missense DCLRE1C variant with V-gene and J-gene trimming of TCR beta chains, and an independent cohort replicated the association. This cohort had only TCR beta chains sequenced, and the lack of alpha or paired-chain data limited which features could be detected. According to a later analysis, TCR association rates differed among HLA loci, with DRB1 alleles showing the most associated TCRs and HLA-C alleles showing the fewest. Immune exposure information for the cohort was limited to CMV serostatus. In a later analysis, HLA-associated TCR beta chains showed more clonal expansion and lower generation probabilities than non-associated chains that were equally common. A further reported finding was that TCR beta sequences accurately predicted the HLA-A and HLA-B alleles for most subjects in the first cohort. The sequencing pipeline was judged likely to have produced a cluster of highly shared sequence variants as a technical artifact. Linkage disequilibrium might explain the correlated functional status among segregating V segments, but an unknown experimental factor could not be excluded. In a later analysis, most CMV-associated TCR beta chains were found to appear HLA-restricted, with HLA associations seemingly driven largely by CMV exposure. The authors suggested that the approach could potentially be extended to other disease states and immunological phenotypes. The 87-base-pair reads could not distinguish some IMGT-functional V segments, including TRBV6-2 and TRBV6-3, so those segments were excluded. Presence/absence analyses assumed roughly uniform sequencing depth across donors, an assumption that may not hold. In vitro tests confirmed that a few of the cytomegalovirus-associated TCR beta chains recognize cytomegalovirus antigens. In an earlier analysis of 587 of the donors, most TCR beta V segments were observed in productive rearrangements about 87% or about 30% of the time, broadly matching IMGT annotations. The study listed approximately 150 TCR beta chains as associated with cytomegalovirus. Most TCR sequences were seen in very few donors, while some public TCRs were found in many individuals.

Material for sequencing was PBMCs. The chain uses TRBV4-2 and TRBJ1-6; matching of 5 bases hints at TRBD1 as the D gene. This clonotype was sampled from a man aged 40-55 years in good health and CMV-seronegative. CDR3 region: CASNTAGGYNSPLHF. The DNA sequence reads TGTGCCAGCAACACGGCGGGGGGGTATAATTCACCCCTCCACTTT.